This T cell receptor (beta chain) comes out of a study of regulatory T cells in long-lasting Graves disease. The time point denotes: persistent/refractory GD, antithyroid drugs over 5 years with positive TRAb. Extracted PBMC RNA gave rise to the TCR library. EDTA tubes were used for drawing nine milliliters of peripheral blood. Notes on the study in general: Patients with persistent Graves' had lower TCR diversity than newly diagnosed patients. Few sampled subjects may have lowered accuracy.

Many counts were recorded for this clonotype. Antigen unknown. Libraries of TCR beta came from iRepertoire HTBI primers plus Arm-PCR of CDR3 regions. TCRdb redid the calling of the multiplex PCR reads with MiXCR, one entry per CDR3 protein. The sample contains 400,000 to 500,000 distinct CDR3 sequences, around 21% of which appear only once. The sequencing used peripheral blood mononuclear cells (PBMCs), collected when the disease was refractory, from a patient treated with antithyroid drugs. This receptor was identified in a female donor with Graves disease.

CDR3 residues: CAWSKLSVKQETQYF. The CDR3 bases are TGTGCCTGGAGTAAGTTATCAGTGAAACAAGAGACCCAGTACTTC. The V and J genes are TRBV30 and TRBJ2-5; D remains unclear. There are 15 residues in the CDR3. Trimming removed 2 bases from V and 2 bases from J, with 15 bases in between. The V gene's germline CDR1 is GTSNPN and CDR2 SVGIG (reference sequence).